The 25 T cell receptor beta chains given below trace back to one sample, sequenced in a study of spatial heterogeneity in lung cancer. TCRdb itself ran the 5' RACE reads through MiXCR, one entry per CDR3 protein. Here the sample spans about 43,000 distinct CDR3 sequences, 20% to 25% being singletons. Time point described: blood at routine non-recurrence follow-up after resection. This specimen consisted of PBMCs, obtained at follow-up. The receptors derive from a female donor with early-stage non-small cell lung cancer.

As for this clonotype: A single base separates this from a much larger clone, so it may be a read error. The gene calls are TRBV20-1 and TRBJ1-2, with D possibly TRBD1 on 6 matching bases. The germline V gene has CDR1 DFQATT and CDR2 SNEGSKA (reference sequence). The CDR3 contains 17 residues. V lost 3 bases to trimming and J lost 7 bases, with 27 bases between them. In nucleotides, the CDR3 is TGCAGTGCTAGTTCAGAGGCTGGGATCAGGGGTGAGCCTGGCTACACCTTC. Amino acids: CSASSEAGIRGEPGYTF.

This chain connects TRBV6-5 to TRBJ1-1; tentatively, D is TRBD1 (5 bases). V was cut by 4 bases and J by 3 bases, with 12 bases left in between. Germline lookup yields CDR1 MNHEY and CDR2 SVGAGI. The CDR3 length is 14 residues. The CDR3 is CASSSYGAYTEAFF. In DNA form, the CDR3 reads TGTGCCAGCAGTTCATATGGGGCTTACACTGAAGCTTTCTTT.

This clonotype was detected only a few times. This chain joins TRBV11-2 and TRBJ2-7; D is tentatively TRBD1 or TRBD2 (5 bases each). The CDR3 is 12 amino acids. Trimming cost V 4 bases and J 6 bases, with 10 bases left between them. Germline loops: CDR1 SGHAT, CDR2 FQNNGV. CDR3 coding DNA: TGTGCCAGCAGCTGGGGGAACGGCGAGCAGTACGTC. Translating it yields CASSWGNGEQYV.

This clonotype occurred a few times. The chain couples TRBV7-3 to TRBJ2-3, with D perhaps TRBD2 (6 bases). Germline V gene lookup returns CDR1 SGHTA and CDR2 FQGTGA. The CDR3 length is 14 residues. The V gene lost 7 bases and the J gene lost 5 bases, with 16 bases spanning the gap. CDR3 in amino acids: CASNPGGVLDTQYF. The CDR3 region has the DNA TGTGCCAGCAACCCGGGCGGGGTATTAGATACGCAGTATTTT.

This chain connects TRBV5-1 to TRBJ2-6; no firm D call. V was pared by 1 base and J by 2 bases, with 10 bases between. The CDR3 loop spans 16 amino acids. Germline V gene data show CDR1 as SGHRS and CDR2 as YFSETQ. The CDR3 region is CASSLLTIPGANVLTF. CDR3 nucleotides: TGCGCCAGCAGCTTGTTAACAATCCCTGGGGCCAACGTCCTGACTTTC. Full variable domain (missing parts from reference TRBV5-1 and TRBJ2-6): KAGVTQTPRYLIKTRGQQVTLSCSPISGHRSVSWYQQTPGQGLQFLFEYFSETQRNKGNFPGRFSGRQFSNSRSEMNVSTLELGDSALYLCASSLLTIPGANVLTFGAGSRLTVL.

The CDR3 spells CASSQPGQVYEQYF. The CDR3 region has the DNA TGTGCCAGCAGCCAACCGGGACAGGTCTACGAGCAGTACTTC. The chain joins TRBV3-1 to TRBJ2-7; 8 nucleotides line up with TRBD1. Unmatched junction bases numbered 3, after V lost 2 bases and J lost 3 bases. Looked up from germline, CDR1 is LGHDT and CDR2 is YNNKEL (reference sequence). CDR3 length equals 14 residues.

In its sample, this clonotype was seen many times. V gene TRBV5-1 combines with J gene TRBJ1-2, with D maybe TRBD1 (5 bases). CDR3 size: 13 residues. The germline gives CDR1 SGHRS, CDR2 YFSETQ. Trimming shortened V by 0 bases and J by 8 bases, and 11 bases separated the two germline ends. The CDR3 here is CASSLEVGLGYTF. The CDR3 nucleotides read TGCGCCAGCAGCTTGGAAGTGGGGCTGGGCTACACCTTC. The whole variable domain, filled in from reference TRBV5-1 and TRBJ1-2, reads KAGVTQTPRYLIKTRGQQVTLSCSPISGHRSVSWYQQTPGQGLQFLFEYFSETQRNKGNFPGRFSGRQFSNSRSEMNVSTLELGDSALYLCASSLEVGLGYTFGSGTRLTVV.

The chain employs TRBV9 and TRBJ2-5; 7 nucleotides line up with TRBD2. Trimming removed 3 bases from V and 1 base from J; junction bases left unmatched: 0. CDR3 length: 13 amino acids. From germline, CDR1 is SGDLS and CDR2 YYNGEE. The CDR3 bases are TGTGCCAGCAGCGCGGGGGGCCAAGAGACCCAGTACTTC. Translation gives CASSAGGQETQYF. Full variable domain (missing parts from reference TRBV9 and TRBJ2-5): DSGVTQTPKHLITATGQRVTLRCSPRSGDLSVYWYQQSLDQGLQFLIQYYNGEERAKGNILERFSAQQFPDLHSELNLSSLELGDSALYFCASSAGGQETQYFGPGTRLLVL.

Only a few counts were recorded for this clonotype. This sequence joins TRBV19 and TRBJ1-1; D gene uncertain. Germline CDR1 is LNHDA and CDR2 is SQIVND (reference sequence). This CDR3 has 11 residues. V was clipped by 7 bases and J by 4 bases, with 7 bases between them. The chain's CDR3 is CASMAATEAFF. The CDR3 DNA reads TGTGCCAGTATGGCGGCCACTGAAGCTTTCTTT. Together with reference TRBV19 and TRBJ1-1, the CDR3 gives the full variable domain: DGGITQSPKYLFRKEGQNVTLSCEQNLNHDAMYWYRQDPGQGLRLIYYSQIVNDFQKGDIAEGYSVSREKKESFPLTVTSAQKNPTAFYLCASMAATEAFFGQGTRLTVV.

This clonotype was detected a few times. The rearrangement uses TRBV3-1 and TRBJ1-2; no clear D gene. V shed 8 bases and J shed 0 bases, with 22 bases lying between them. The CDR3 totals 17 residues. The V gene's germline CDR1 is LGHDT and CDR2 YNNKEL (reference sequence). Here the CDR3 reads CASPELALAPSNYGYTF. CDR3 in DNA: TGTGCCAGCCCTGAGCTGGCCCTCGCGCCCTCTAACTATGGCTACACCTTC.

This clonotype has more than one count but fewer than ten. The V call is TRBV5-4, the J call TRBJ2-1; D is unresolved. The CDR3 is 11 residues long. Germline V gene sequence: CDR1 SGHNT, CDR2 YYREEE (reference sequence). Trimming removed 9 bases from V and 0 bases from J, with 4 bases in between. CDR3 amino acids: CATRSYNEQFF. The CDR3, as DNA: TGTGCCACCCGCTCCTACAATGAGCAGTTCTTC.

This chain uses TRBV2 with TRBJ2-5, with a tentative D call TRBD1 (5 bases). Germline loops: CDR1 SNHLY, CDR2 FYNNEI. Deletions cut 8 bases from V and 4 bases from J, with 11 bases between. This CDR3 is built from 12 residues. Written as DNA, the CDR3 is TGTGCCAGCGGTGTCCAGGGAGAGACCCAGTACTTC. Protein product: CASGVQGETQYF.

The V gene is TRBV3-1, the J gene TRBJ2-2, with 11 bases matching TRBD2. There are 15 residues in the CDR3. Germline CDR1 is LGHDT and CDR2 is YNNKEL (reference sequence). With 3 bases clipped from V and 8 bases from J, the junction kept 5 bases outside the gene matches. CDR3 in DNA: TGTGCCAGCAGCCACCTAGCGGGGGGCGGAGGGGAGCTGTTTTTT. It translates to CASSHLAGGGGELFF.

The rearrangement joins TRBV19 to TRBJ1-2; unclear D gene. The V end was cut by 3 bases, the J end by 8 bases, with 10 bases between. Germline assignment: CDR1 LNHDA and CDR2 SQIVND (reference sequence). The CDR3 is 12 residues long. The CDR3 loop is CASSIINFGYTF. For the CDR3, the DNA is TGTGCCAGTAGTATCATCAACTTCGGCTACACCTTC.

This clonotype turned up a few times. The V gene is TRBV12-3 or TRBV12-4, the J gene TRBJ2-4; 14 positions match TRBD2. J was trimmed by 12 bases and V by 6 bases; bases with no gene match: 7. The CDR3 consists of 14 residues. CDR3 residues: CASSLTSGGANQYF. Here the CDR3 DNA reads TGTGCCAGCAGCCTGACTAGCGGGGGGGCGAATCAGTACTTC.

The gene calls are TRBV28 and TRBJ2-1; D perhaps matches TRBD2 (6 bases). Per the germline V gene, CDR1 is MDHEN and CDR2 is SYDVKM. The V gene lost 7 bases and the J gene lost 0 bases, with 13 bases spanning the gap. CDR3 length equals 15 residues. CDR3: CASTRTGASYNEQFF. The CDR3 DNA is TGTGCCAGCACTAGGACGGGAGCCTCCTACAATGAGCAGTTCTTC.

Ten or more counts support this clonotype. The chain carries TRBV20-1 and TRBJ2-1; 8 bases are shared with TRBD2. Germline CDR1 DFQATT, CDR2 SNEGSKA (reference sequence). The CDR3 length is 15 residues. J was trimmed by 7 bases and V by 4 bases; bases with no gene match: 12. Written as DNA, the CDR3 is TGCAGTGCTACTCCGTTGCGGGGGGTTCAGAATGAGCAGTTCTTC. This translates into CSATPLRGVQNEQFF.

A few counts support this clonotype. The chain links TRBV10-3 to TRBJ1-3, with no clear D. Germline loops: CDR1 ENHRY, CDR2 SYGVKD. Trimming cost V 2 bases and J 0 bases, with 8 bases left between them. The CDR3 runs to 15 residues. For the CDR3, the DNA is TGTGCCATCAGTGAGCCACCGAGCTCTGGAAACACCATATATTTT. Translation gives CAISEPPSSGNTIYF.

This chain links TRBV5-1 with TRBJ2-2; TRBD2 is a possible D gene (5 bases). The CDR3 totals 17 residues. The V end lost 0 bases, the J end lost 7 bases, and 19 bases lay between the germline ends. Germline lookup yields CDR1 SGHRS and CDR2 YFSETQ. The CDR3 loop reads CASSLVKRTFQNGELFF. CDR3 DNA sequence: TGCGCCAGCAGCTTGGTAAAGCGGACCTTCCAGAACGGGGAGCTGTTTTTT.

This chain links TRBV9 with TRBJ2-7; D gene uncertain. CDR3 length equals 14 residues. Germline V gene sequence: CDR1 SGDLS, CDR2 YYNGEE. Trimming pared 6 bases from V and 2 bases from J, leaving 15 bases between. CDR3 DNA: TGTGCCAGCACCAAACATTCACGCACCTACGAGCAGTACTTC. Protein sequence: CASTKHSRTYEQYF.

The V call is TRBV29-1, the J call TRBJ2-7; possibly TRBD1 or TRBD2 for D (5 bases each). Germline loops: CDR1 SQVTM, CDR2 ANQGSEA. The length of the CDR3 is 13 residues. The V end lost 4 bases, the J end lost 4 bases, and 14 bases lay between the germline ends. Here the CDR3 DNA reads TGCAGCGTTGCTGGGGGTGAGGGGTACGAGCAGTACTTC. Protein: CSVAGGEGYEQYF.

The chain recombines TRBV28 with TRBJ1-2, with D tentatively TRBD1 (6 bases). The CDR3 loop spans 13 amino acids. V lost 3 bases and J lost 8, with 13 bases in between. Germline CDR1 MDHEN, CDR2 SYDVKM. The CDR3 spells CASSLPQGGGYTF. The CDR3 DNA reads as TGTGCCAGCAGTTTGCCACAGGGCGGGGGCTACACCTTC.

This clonotype was seen only a few times. CDR3 bases: TGTGCCAGCAGCTTAATGGGGGGGCTGGAGACGCAGTATTTT. This sequence encodes CASSLMGGLETQYF. The V gene is TRBV7-3, the J gene TRBJ2-3; D is perhaps TRBD2 (7 bases). V lost 1 base to trimming and J lost 9 bases, with 14 bases between them. The CDR3 contains 14 residues. Germline lookup yields CDR1 SGHTA and CDR2 FQGTGA.

This clonotype was picked up one time. The genes are TRBV20-1 and TRBJ2-2; 8 bases are a match to TRBD2. The CDR3 has 15 amino acids. J lost 5 bases, V lost 5 bases, and 10 bases had no gene match. Germline values: CDR1 DFQATT, CDR2 SNEGSKA (reference sequence). The DNA of the CDR3 is TGCAGTGCTGGGGAGATAAGCGGGAGAACCGGGGAGCTGTTTTTT. Translation: CSAGEISGRTGELFF.

The rearrangement uses TRBV19 and TRBJ1-2; 8 bases line up with TRBD1. Per germline, CDR1 LNHDA and CDR2 SQIVND (reference sequence). This CDR3 spans 15 amino acids. V shed 5 bases and J 6 bases; nucleotides not matched to a gene: 11. CDR3 residues: CASSERPGGDHGYTF. Written as DNA, the CDR3 is TGTGCCAGTAGTGAAAGACCAGGGGGCGACCATGGCTACACCTTC.